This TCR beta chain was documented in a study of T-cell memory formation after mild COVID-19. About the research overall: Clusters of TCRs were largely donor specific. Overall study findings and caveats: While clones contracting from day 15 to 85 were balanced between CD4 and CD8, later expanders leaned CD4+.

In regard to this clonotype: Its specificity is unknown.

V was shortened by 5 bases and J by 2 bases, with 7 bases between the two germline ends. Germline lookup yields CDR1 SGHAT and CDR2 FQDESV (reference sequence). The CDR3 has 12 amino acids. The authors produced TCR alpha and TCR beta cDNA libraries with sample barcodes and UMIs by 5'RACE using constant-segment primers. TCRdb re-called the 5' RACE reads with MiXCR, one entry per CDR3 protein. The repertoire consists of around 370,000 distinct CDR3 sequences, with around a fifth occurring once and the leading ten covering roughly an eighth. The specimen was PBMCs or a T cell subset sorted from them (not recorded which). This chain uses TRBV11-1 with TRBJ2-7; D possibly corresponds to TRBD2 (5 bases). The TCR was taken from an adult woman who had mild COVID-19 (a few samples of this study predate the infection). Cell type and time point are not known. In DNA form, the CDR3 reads TGTGCCAGCAGCCGGGAAACCTACGAGCAGTACTTC. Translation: CASSRETYEQYF.